This entry describes one T cell receptor beta chain. MiXCR, applied by TCRdb to the RT-PCR reads, yields one record per CDR3 protein. This table holds around 570,000 distinct CDR3 sequences, approximately 10% found once. This sample is part of a study of response to subunit inactivated influenza vaccine. CDR3 length: 12 amino acids. The germline V and J ends were trimmed by 7 bases and 10 bases, with 17 bases remaining between them. Germline CDR1 and CDR2: SNHLY and FYNNEI. The data also belong to a second study, concerning T cells expressing NK-cell markers. That paper adds: UMIs accompanied the 5'RACE template switching by which TCR beta cDNA was made. Several of the donors carried dominant NKG2C+ clonotypes that took up about 1.0-7.5% of their CD8+ T cells.

This chain connects TRBV2 to TRBJ2-7; D is uncertain. The receptor was isolated from a man aged 50 to 59 who received an inactivated influenza vaccine. The specimen comprised PBMCs from blood, sampled on the day of vaccination. CDR3 DNA sequence: TGTGCCAGCATCAGATATGGGATGATTCAGTACTTC. Translating gives CASIRYGMIQYF.